This T cell receptor (beta chain) was identified during a study of metastatic and nonmetastatic thyroid tumors. In the original workflow: A classifier of distant metastasis in papillary thyroid cancer was built from CDR3 differences (across clinicopathological groups). Using MiXCR, TCRdb re-called clones from the PCR reads. The V and J calls follow TCRdb's processing rather than the paper's. The table records around 27,000 clones, around 22% of them present only once. This clone was seen more than once but under ten times. Trimming shortened V by 2 bases and J by 6 bases, and 17 bases separated the two germline ends. The CDR3 runs to 15 residues. The germline V gene has CDR1 MNHEY and CDR2 SMNVEV (reference sequence). Until they underwent thyroid surgery, no patient had received any treatment.

The TCR originated in a female donor with papillary thyroid cancer or a benign thyroid nodule (not recorded which). Some clones in this sample may be carry-over from other donors' samples. Input material: blood. This sequence joins TRBV27 and TRBJ2-7; D perhaps matches TRBD2 (5 bases). CDR3 sequence: CASSLRIGSRGEQYF. In nucleotides, the CDR3 is TGTGCCAGCAGTTTACGAATCGGCTCCCGGGGCGAGCAGTACTTC.